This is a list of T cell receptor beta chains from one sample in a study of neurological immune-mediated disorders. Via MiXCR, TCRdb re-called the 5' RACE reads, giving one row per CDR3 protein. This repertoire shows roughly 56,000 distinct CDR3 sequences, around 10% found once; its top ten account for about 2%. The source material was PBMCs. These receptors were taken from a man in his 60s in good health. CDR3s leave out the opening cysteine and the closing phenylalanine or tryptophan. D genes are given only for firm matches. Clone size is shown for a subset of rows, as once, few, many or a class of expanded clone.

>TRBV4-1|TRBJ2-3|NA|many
ASSQEEARADTQY
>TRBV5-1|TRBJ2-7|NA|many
ASSSAFKTSGEQH
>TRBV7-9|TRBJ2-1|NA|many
ASSFGGTNEQF
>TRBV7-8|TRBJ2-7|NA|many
ASSLLVSYEQY
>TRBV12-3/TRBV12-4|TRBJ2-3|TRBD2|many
ASRGGGAGPDTQY
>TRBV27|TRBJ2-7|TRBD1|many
ASSLSPGTGAYEQY
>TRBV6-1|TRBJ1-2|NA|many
ASSVEDQPSYGYT
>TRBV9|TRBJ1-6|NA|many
ASAGRGPNSPLH
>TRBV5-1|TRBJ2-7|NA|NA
ASSLGPAYEQY
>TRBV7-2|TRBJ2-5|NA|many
ASSLQEGKKETQY
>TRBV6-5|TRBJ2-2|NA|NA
ASSYSPGRNTGELF
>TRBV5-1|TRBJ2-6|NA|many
ASSLQGANVLT
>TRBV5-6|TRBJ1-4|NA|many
ASSPAPRPAETEKLF
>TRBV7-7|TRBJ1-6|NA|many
ASSSAEGSPLH
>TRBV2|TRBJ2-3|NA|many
ASSGRDGLSTDTQY
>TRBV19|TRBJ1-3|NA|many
ASTRGGSGNTIY
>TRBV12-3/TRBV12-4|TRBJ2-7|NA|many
ASSLRGHSYEQY
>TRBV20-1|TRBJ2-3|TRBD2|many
SASSGGRDTQY
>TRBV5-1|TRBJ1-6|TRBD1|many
ASSLGQQYSPLH
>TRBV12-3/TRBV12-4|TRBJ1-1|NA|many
ASILVGTEAF
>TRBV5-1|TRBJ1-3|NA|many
ASSLERPPGHTIY
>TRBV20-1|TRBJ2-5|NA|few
SAPTAQETQY
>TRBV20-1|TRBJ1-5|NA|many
SASNGQAFNQPQH
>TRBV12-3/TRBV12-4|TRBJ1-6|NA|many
ASSKGQVNSPLH
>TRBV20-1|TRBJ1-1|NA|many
SASNQLNTEAF